This TCR beta chain was documented in a study of T cell responses to AZD1222 COVID-19 vaccine. This clone has a single count. Its antigen is not identified. The data were produced by immunoSEQ multiplex PCR, yet TCRdb's version contains in-frame clones alone and is incomplete. The sample holds 110,000 to 150,000 clones, roughly 91% seen once. Study-wide results and limits: CD4 TCRs covered the whole spike, strongest at regions 160-218 and 743-854. After the peak T cell response, and only then, were repertoires sampled.

CDR1 LNHDA and CDR2 SQIVND come from the germline V gene (reference sequence). V gave up 8 bases and J gave up 10 bases, with 20 bases separating them. This CDR3 contains 13 residues. The chain recombines TRBV19 with TRBJ1-1; perhaps TRBD1 as D (6 bases). Sequences were derived from peripheral blood, sampled on day 0 of AZD1222 vaccination. This receptor was identified in an adult in good health. The CDR3 loop reads CASQAGHFDTAFF. The CDR3 nucleotides read TGTGCCAGTCAAGCGGGACATTTTGACACAGCTTTCTTT.